Listed here is a single TCR beta chain. Its antigen is not identified. The germline gene is not matched at one end of the junction; a read error may be the cause. The input was 450 to 550 ng total RNA; TCR beta cDNA was made from it with a constant-region primer. Library construction for TCR beta comprised three nested multiplex PCR rounds performed with slightly modified ARM-PCR. For roughly 11 cycles apiece, the opening two PCR rounds ran with TRBV1-TRBV30 forward primers and a C-beta reverse primer. Via MiXCR, TCRdb re-called the multiplex PCR reads, giving one row per CDR3 protein. The repertoire holds under 150,000 distinct CDR3 sequences, under 70% seen once, with 8.1% in the top ten. This record comes from a study of tumor-infiltrating lymphocytes in primary liver carcinoma. At the level of the study: There were tumors of stage T1-T3 N0M0, each 4.2 to 10 cm across. Per sample, productive TCRbeta reads numbered roughly 3.65 to 7.13 million, similar across tissue types. Notes on the study in general: Overlap between tumor regions exceeded overlap of tumor with adjacent tissue or blood.

The CDR3 consists of 15 residues. Germline V gives CDR1 SGHNT, CDR2 YENEEA. Total RNA and DNA came together from around 20-30 mg of bulk tissue without cell sorting. Sequenced material: tumor-adjacent normal liver tissue. The TCR was taken from a woman aged 60-75 years with primary liver carcinoma and hepatitis B virus infection. This rearrangement joins TRBV11-3 to TRBJ2-7; 11 bases are a match to TRBD1. DNA for the CDR3: TGTGCCAGCAACCCCAGGACAGGGGGCAACTACGATCAGTACTTC. Translation gives CASNPRTGGNYDQYF.